These 12 T cell receptor beta chains share one sample of origin, sequenced in a study of blood T cell repertoires in COVID-19. Assay used: immunoSEQ multiplex PCR; TCRdb lists only in-frame clones, some missing. The sample lists 90,000 to 120,000 clones; 88% were seen once. Input material: peripheral blood. Every receptor here comes from a middle-aged man with active or convalescent COVID-19.

This chain connects TRBV27 to TRBJ1-1; D gene ambiguous. Germline V gives CDR1 MNHEY, CDR2 SMNVEV (reference sequence). V dropped 1 base and J dropped 1 base, with 7 bases sitting between them. CDR3 length equals 14 residues. This CDR3 reads CASSLFAGNTEAFF. The CDR3 DNA reads TGTGCCAGCAGTTTATTTGCGGGGAACACTGAAGCTTTCTTT.

V is TRBV28 and J is TRBJ1-2; no clear D. From germline, CDR1 is MDHEN and CDR2 SYDVKM. V was shortened by 6 bases and J by 0 bases, with 14 bases between the two germline ends. There are 15 residues in the CDR3. Here the CDR3 DNA reads TGTGCCAGCAGATCCCCGACGGGGTCTAACTATGGCTACACCTTC. Its translation: CASRSPTGSNYGYTF.

The V gene is TRBV27, the J gene TRBJ2-5; 9 positions agree with TRBD1. From germline, CDR1 is MNHEY and CDR2 SMNVEV (reference sequence). The V gene end was trimmed by 5 bases and the J gene end by 5 bases; junction bases not matched to a gene: 6. CDR3 length: 14 residues. The CDR3: CASSQGQGGETQYF. The CDR3 nucleotides read TGTGCCAGCAGTCAGGGACAGGGTGGGGAGACCCAGTACTTC.

CDR3 residues: CASTPQGHSGNTIYF. The CDR3 DNA reads as TGTGCCAGCACCCCACAGGGCCACTCTGGAAACACCATATATTTT. The chain uses TRBV6-6 and TRBJ1-3; D perhaps matches TRBD1 (6 bases). The germline V gene has CDR1 MNHNY and CDR2 SVGAGI (reference sequence). The CDR3 runs 15 residues. V was clipped by 7 bases and J by 0 bases, with 13 bases between them.

The rearrangement links TRBV11-2 to TRBJ2-1; TRBD2 matches at 9 bases. This CDR3 contains 15 residues. Unmatched junction bases numbered 0, after V lost 1 base and J lost 2 bases. The germline V gene has CDR1 SGHAT and CDR2 FQNNGV. The chain's CDR3 is CASSLGLAAYNEQFF. As DNA, the CDR3 is TGTGCCAGCAGCTTAGGACTAGCGGCCTACAATGAGCAGTTCTTC.

Only one count was recorded for this clone. The genes are TRBV19 and TRBJ2-1; D may be TRBD1 (5 bases). Deletions cut 3 bases from V and 4 bases from J, with 13 bases between. The CDR3 extends over 15 amino acids. Germline loops: CDR1 LNHDA, CDR2 SQIVND (reference sequence). CDR3 loop: CASSIQGTRYNEQFF. CDR3 bases: TGTGCCAGTAGTATCCAGGGTACACGATACAATGAGCAGTTCTTC. The full variable domain, with the rest looked up from reference TRBV19 and TRBJ2-1, is DGGITQSPKYLFRKEGQNVTLSCEQNLNHDAMYWYRQDPGQGLRLIYYSQIVNDFQKGDIAEGYSVSREKKESFPLTVTSAQKNPTAFYLCASSIQGTRYNEQFFGPGTRLTVL.

The genes are TRBV9 and TRBJ1-5; D is uncertain. In germline, CDR1 is SGDLS, CDR2 YYNGEE. This CDR3 spans 14 amino acids. Trimming shortened V by 3 bases and J by 6 bases, and 13 bases separated the two germline ends. CDR3 nucleotides: TGTGCCAGCAGCGGAGAGGGTTTCGTTCAGCCCCAGCATTTT. Protein sequence: CASSGEGFVQPQHF.

The chain is built from TRBV29-1 and TRBJ2-7, with D unresolved. CDR3 length: 13 amino acids. Germline V gives CDR1 SQVTM, CDR2 ANQGSEA. Trimming removed 3 bases at V and 0 bases at J, with 9 bases between. The CDR3 protein is CSVETPSSYEQYF. The CDR3 nucleotides are TGCAGCGTTGAGACTCCGAGCTCCTACGAGCAGTACTTC.

The count of this clone is one. The CDR3 DNA reads as TGTGCCATCAGGGCGGTCACCGGGGAGCTGTTTTTT. Its translation: CAIRAVTGELFF. The chain combines TRBV2 with TRBJ2-2, with D tentatively TRBD1 (5 bases). The CDR3 totals 12 residues. Per germline, CDR1 SNHLY and CDR2 FYNNEI. The V end was cut by 10 bases, the J end by 4 bases, with 10 bases between. Combining the CDR3 with reference TRBV2 and TRBJ2-2 gives the whole variable domain EPEVTQTPSHQVTQMGQEVILRCVPISNHLYFYWYRQILGQKVEFLVSFYNNEISEKSEIFDDQFSVERPDGSNFTLKIRSTKLEDSAMYFCAIRAVTGELFFGEGSRLTVL.

This chain uses TRBV10-3 with TRBJ1-1, with D possibly being TRBD1 (6 bases). Germline loops: CDR1 ENHRY, CDR2 SYGVKD. V was shortened by 11 bases and J by 0 bases, with 10 bases between the two germline ends. This CDR3 comprises 12 residues. The DNA for the CDR3 is TGTGCCTCTGGACAGTTGAACACTGAAGCTTTCTTT. Protein: CASGQLNTEAFF.

This chain connects TRBV27 to TRBJ2-1; weak D call: TRBD1 (5 bases). The germline V gene has CDR1 MNHEY and CDR2 SMNVEV (reference sequence). V dropped 4 bases and J dropped 6 bases, with 10 bases sitting between them. CDR3 size: 13 residues. The CDR3 loop reads CASSYRQGNEQFF. CDR3 coding DNA: TGTGCCAGCAGTTACCGGCAGGGCAATGAGCAGTTCTTC.

The chain employs TRBV3-1 (or the pseudogene TRBV3-2) and TRBJ1-4; D unresolved. Per germline, CDR1 LGHDT and CDR2 YNNKEL (reference sequence). The CDR3 has 11 amino acids. The germline V and J ends were trimmed by 4 bases and 13 bases, with 10 bases remaining between them. As DNA, the CDR3 is TGTGCCAGCAGCCGGACTCGCGTACTGTTTTTT. As protein: CASSRTRVLFF.